This T cell receptor (beta chain) derives from a study of radiation and T cells in renal cell carcinoma. Generated by immunoSEQ multiplex PCR, the TCRdb table keeps only in-frame clones and is missing some. The sample includes 110,000 to 150,000 clones, less than 90% of them seen just once. Germline V gives CDR1 MDHEN, CDR2 SYDVKM. The CDR3 length is 12 residues. V was shortened by 4 bases and J by 7 bases, with 10 bases between the two germline ends. Time point meaning: baseline pretreatment blood. Treatment of the sample: 15 Gy SBRT to primary tumor, nephrectomy 4 weeks later. The source was blood, collected from a patient whose treatment included radiotherapy and nephrectomy. This TCR derives from a woman between 45 and 60 years old with renal cell carcinoma. The chain is built from TRBV28 and TRBJ1-1; D uncertain. CDR3 protein: CASSSPSLEAFF. CDR3 nucleotide sequence: TGTGCCAGCAGTTCCCCGTCCCTTGAAGCTTTCTTT.